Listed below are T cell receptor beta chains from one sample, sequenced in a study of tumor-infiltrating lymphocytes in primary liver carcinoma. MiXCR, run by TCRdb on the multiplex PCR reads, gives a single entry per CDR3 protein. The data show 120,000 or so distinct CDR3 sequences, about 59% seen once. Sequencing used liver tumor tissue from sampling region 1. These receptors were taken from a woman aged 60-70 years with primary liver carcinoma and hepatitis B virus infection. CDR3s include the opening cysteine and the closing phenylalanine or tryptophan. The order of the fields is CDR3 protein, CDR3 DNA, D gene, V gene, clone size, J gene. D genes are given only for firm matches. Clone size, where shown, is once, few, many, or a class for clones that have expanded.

cdr3_aa: CASSDLSFRGRQTQYF
cdr3_nt: TGTGCCAGCAGTGATCTTAGTTTCAGGGGGAGGCAGACCCAGTACTTC
d_call: .
v_call: TRBV6-1
clone_size: many
j_call: TRBJ2-5

cdr3_aa: CASSLRLATHEQYF
cdr3_nt: TGTGCCAGCAGCCTAAGACTAGCAACCCACGAGCAGTACTTC
d_call: TRBD2
v_call: TRBV5-6
clone_size: .
j_call: TRBJ2-7

cdr3_aa: CTNTREAGGSYEQYF
cdr3_nt: TGTACCAACACGCGGGAGGCAGGTGGATCCTACGAGCAGTACTTC
d_call: TRBD2
v_call: TRBV11-2
clone_size: .
j_call: TRBJ2-7

cdr3_aa: CASSSALLGAEETQYF
cdr3_nt: TGTGCCAGCAGCTCAGCCCTACTGGGGGCGGAGGAGACCCAGTACTTC
d_call: .
v_call: TRBV7-8
clone_size: many
j_call: TRBJ2-5

cdr3_aa: CASSPHLRYNEQFF
cdr3_nt: TGTGCCAGCAGTCCACATCTAAGGTACAATGAGCAGTTCTTC
d_call: .
v_call: TRBV28
clone_size: few
j_call: TRBJ2-1

cdr3_aa: CASSARRRTYEQYF
cdr3_nt: TGTGCCAGCAGCGCGCGACGTAGAACCTACGAGCAGTACTTC
d_call: .
v_call: TRBV13
clone_size: .
j_call: TRBJ2-7

cdr3_aa: CSVDENNEQFF
cdr3_nt: TGCAGCGTTGACGAAAACAATGAGCAGTTCTTC
d_call: .
v_call: TRBV29-1
clone_size: many
j_call: TRBJ2-1

cdr3_aa: CASREPPGQTSLTKNIQYF
cdr3_nt: TGTGCCAGCAGAGAGCCCCCGGGACAAACAAGCCTAACCAAAAACATTCAGTACTTC
d_call: .
v_call: TRBV28
clone_size: .
j_call: TRBJ2-4

cdr3_aa: CASSQPGTSGYEQYF
cdr3_nt: TGTGCCAGCAGTCAACCCGGGACTAGCGGTTACGAGCAGTACTTC
d_call: TRBD2
v_call: TRBV4-2
clone_size: many
j_call: TRBJ2-7

cdr3_aa: CASIVAPGLQGTDTQYF
cdr3_nt: TGCGCCAGCATCGTTGCACCGGGACTCCAAGGCACAGATACGCAGTATTTT
d_call: .
v_call: TRBV5-1
clone_size: .
j_call: TRBJ2-3

cdr3_aa: CASRRGDENAIYF
cdr3_nt: TGTGCCAGCCGTCGGGGGGATGAAAACGCCATATATTTT
d_call: .
v_call: TRBV12-3/TRBV12-4
clone_size: .
j_call: TRBJ1-3

cdr3_aa: CASRDAGTSYEQYF
cdr3_nt: TGTGCCAGCAGGGACGCCGGGACCTCGTACGAACAGTACTTC
d_call: .
v_call: TRBV28
clone_size: .
j_call: TRBJ2-7

cdr3_aa: CAISESIGLDTEAFF
cdr3_nt: TGTGCCATCAGTGAGTCGATAGGGTTGGACACCGAAGCTTTCTTT
d_call: .
v_call: TRBV10-3
clone_size: .
j_call: TRBJ1-1

cdr3_aa: CASSFSGGADAQYF
cdr3_nt: TGTGCTAGCAGCTTTAGCGGTGGGGCAGATGCGCAGTATTTT
d_call: .
v_call: TRBV5-4
clone_size: .
j_call: TRBJ2-3

cdr3_aa: CASSELAVGELFF
cdr3_nt: TGCGCCAGCAGTGAGTTGGCGGTCGGGGAGCTGTTTTTT
d_call: .
v_call: TRBV10-1
clone_size: many
j_call: TRBJ2-2

cdr3_aa: CASSLEGRPTDTQYF
cdr3_nt: TGCGCCAGCAGCTTGGAAGGACGCCCCACAGATACGCAGTATTTT
d_call: .
v_call: TRBV5-1
clone_size: .
j_call: TRBJ2-3

cdr3_aa: CDSSPQAGHSYEQYF
cdr3_nt: TGTGACAGCAGCCCCCAGGCGGGACACTCCTACGAGCAGTACTTC
d_call: .
v_call: TRBV11-2
clone_size: once
j_call: TRBJ2-7

cdr3_aa: CRVEHGARNIQYF
cdr3_nt: TGCAGAGTTGAACACGGGGCCCGAAACATTCAGTACTTT
d_call: .
v_call: TRBV29-1
clone_size: .
j_call: TRBJ2-4

cdr3_aa: CTRSLEGASGGGYTF
cdr3_nt: TGTACCCGCAGCTTAGAGGGGGCCAGTGGTGGTGGCTACACCTTC
d_call: TRBD1
v_call: TRBV11-2
clone_size: .
j_call: TRBJ1-2

cdr3_aa: CASSLGTNSYNEQFF
cdr3_nt: TGTGCCAGCAGTTTGGGGACTAACTCCTACAATGAGCAGTTCTTC
d_call: TRBD2
v_call: TRBV12-3/TRBV12-4
clone_size: many
j_call: TRBJ2-1